These T cell receptor beta chains were read from a single sample in a study of tumor-infiltrating lymphocytes in primary liver carcinoma. Via MiXCR, TCRdb re-called the multiplex PCR reads, giving one row per CDR3 protein. The table includes about 43,000 distinct CDR3 sequences, 65% to 85% detected once. Sequenced material: liver tumor tissue from sampling region 2. These receptors all stem from a man between 35 and 55 years old with primary liver carcinoma and hepatitis B virus infection. Each CDR3 is given with its conserved first and last residue. D genes are given only for firm matches. Clone size is stated in some rows and not others, as once, few, many or a class when expanded.

NA | NA | TRBJ2-5 | TRBV5-1 | CASNIDKSRSQETQYF | TGCGCCAGCAACATCGACAAGAGCAGAAGCCAAGAGACCCAGTACTTC
many | NA | TRBJ2-7 | TRBV5-6 | CASSRYTTAINAEQYF | TGTGCCAGCAGCAGATACACCACCGCTATTAATGCCGAGCAGTACTTC
NA | NA | TRBJ2-1 | TRBV11-1 | CATRSRDMSFSYNVQFF | TGTGCCACCAGATCCCGGGACATGTCTTTCTCCTACAATGTGCAGTTCTTC
many | TRBD2 | TRBJ2-3 | TRBV12-3/TRBV12-4 | CASVASGRADTQYF | TGTGCCAGCGTGGCTAGCGGGAGAGCAGATACGCAGTATTTT
few | NA | TRBJ2-7 | TRBV6-2/TRBV6-3 | CASTYEVHYEQYF | TGTGCCAGTACTTACGAGGTACACTACGAGCAGTACTTC
NA | NA | TRBJ1-4 | TRBV28 | CTGSYPTGPNEKLFF | TGTACCGGCAGCTACCCGACAGGTCCTAATGAAAAACTGTTTTTT
NA | NA | TRBJ2-5 | TRBV9 | CASSLDVRGTAQYF | TGTGCCAGCAGCCTCGACGTTCGGGGGACGGCCCAGTACTTC
NA | NA | TRBJ2-3 | TRBV7-3 | CASSLAGHNTDTQYF | TGTGCCAGCAGCTTGGCGGGCCACAACACAGATACGCAGTATTTT
NA | TRBD1 | TRBJ1-4 | TRBV11-1 | CTSSIGQGEGKLSF | TGTACCAGCAGTATCGGACAGGGAGAAGGAAAACTATCTTTT
NA | TRBD2 | TRBJ2-7 | TRBV5-1 | CTSSADGTRREQYF | TGCACCAGCAGCGCGGACGGGACTAGAAGGGAGCAGTACTTC
NA | NA | TRBJ1-1 | TRBV7-9 | CASSIGIRGGTEALF | TGTGCCAGTAGCATTGGGATCAGGGGTGGAACTGAAGCTCTCTTT
NA | NA | TRBJ2-7 | TRBV6-5 | CASRLAGSASYEQYF | TGTGCCAGCAGACTGGCGGGGTCAGCGTCCTACGAGCAGTACTTC
many | NA | TRBJ1-2 | TRBV6-6 | CASTLQSDSYGYTF | TGTGCCAGCACCTTACAGTCGGACAGCTATGGCTACACCTTC
medium-sized | TRBD1 | TRBJ1-1 | TRBV29-1 | CSVRTGSNTEAFF | TGCAGCGTTCGGACAGGCTCCAACACTGAAGCTTTCTTT
NA | TRBD2 | TRBJ2-3 | TRBV3-1 | CASSPRGLGTDTQYF | TGTGCCAGCAGCCCCCGTGGACTAGGCACAGATACGCAGTATTTT
NA | TRBD2 | TRBJ2-2 | TRBV5-4 | CASNSTSASTGVLFF | TGTGCCAGCAACTCGACTAGCGCGAGCACCGGGGTGCTGTTTTTT
NA | TRBD1 | TRBJ1-4 | TRBV5-5 | CVSSTDGTGDEKLFF | TGTGTCAGCAGCACCGACGGGACAGGGGATGAAAAGCTGTTTTTT
NA | TRBD2 | TRBJ2-7 | TRBV6-2/TRBV6-3 | CACSNQTSGGYEQYF | TGTGCCTGCAGCAATCAGACTAGCGGAGGGTACGAGCAGTACTTC
many | NA | TRBJ1-2 | TRBV2 | CASNLRGSIYYGYTF | TGTGCCAGCAATTTGAGGGGGTCGATCTACTATGGCTACACCTTC
many | NA | TRBJ2-7 | TRBV2 | CASSEAHGLFGEQYF | TGTGCCAGCAGTGAAGCTCATGGACTCTTTGGCGAGCAGTACTTC
NA | NA | TRBJ2-1 | TRBV6-2/TRBV6-3 | CASSLHGPQFF | TGTGCCAGCAGCCTCCACGGGCCTCAGTTTTTC
many | NA | TRBJ1-4 | TRBV5-1 | CASSLDPGLAEKLSF | TGCGCCAGCAGCTTGGATCCGGGACTGGCTGAAAAACTGTCTTTT
NA | TRBD1 | TRBJ1-2 | TRBV29-1 | CNVRPGGACGYTF | TGCAACGTCCGACCAGGGGGCGCCTGTGGCTACACCTTC
many | TRBD1 | TRBJ1-1 | TRBV28 | CASNLGTVNTEAFF | TGTGCCAGCAACCTTGGGACAGTGAACACTGAAGCTTTCTTT
NA | NA | TRBJ2-1 | TRBV11-3 | CSSGLNADEQFF | TGTTCCAGCGGCTTAAATGCCGATGAGCAGTTCTTC
NA | NA | TRBJ2-4 | TRBV29-1 | CGLEDLKNIQYF | TGCGGCCTTGAGGACCTGAAAAACATTCAGTACTTC
many | NA | TRBJ2-7 | TRBV5-1 | CASTQSPSAEYEQYF | TGCGCCAGCACCCAGTCTCCTAGTGCCGAATACGAGCAGTACTTC
NA | TRBD1 | TRBJ2-5 | TRBV5-1 | CASTTDREGTQYF | TGCGCCAGCACCACAGACAGGGAAGGGACCCAGTACTTC
NA | NA | TRBJ1-1 | TRBV5-5 | CASSHEGKRHTEAFF | TGTGCCAGCAGCCATGAGGGTAAGCGGCACACTGAAGCTTTCTTT
NA | TRBD1 | TRBJ2-2 | TRBV11-1 | CASSLWDTGELLF | TGTGCCAGCAGCCTTTGGGACACAGGGGAGCTGTTATTT
NA | TRBD2 | TRBJ2-7 | TRBV10-3 | CAISNGTSESYEQYF | TGTGCCATCAGCAACGGGACTAGCGAGTCCTACGAGCAGTACTTC
NA | NA | TRBJ1-5 | TRBV30 | CTWSIGYPDTQHF | TGTACCTGGAGTATAGGGTACCCAGATACGCAGCATTTT
once | TRBD1 | TRBJ2-4 | TRBV5-4 | CASSLGAGGVDIHCF | TGTGCCAGCAGCTTGGGGGCAGGGGGCGTGGACATTCACTGCTTC
NA | TRBD1 | TRBJ2-1 | TRBV6-4 | CASSDSAEGADEQFF | TGTGCCAGCAGTGACTCGGCTGAGGGGGCCGATGAGCAGTTCTTC
NA | NA | TRBJ2-7 | TRBV6-2/TRBV6-3 | CAISLDATYAQYF | TGTGCCATCAGTTTGGACGCTACCTACGCGCAGTACTTC
many | TRBD1 | TRBJ1-5 | TRBV28 | CASSFRDRARPQHF | TGTGCCAGCAGTTTCCGGGACAGGGCTCGGCCCCAGCATTTT
NA | TRBD1 | TRBJ1-1 | TRBV5-1 | CVSSLGGQAGTEAFF | TGCGTCAGTAGCTTGGGCGGACAGGCGGGCACTGAAGCTTTCTTT